The T cell receptor beta chain described here comes from a study of blood T cell repertoires in COVID-19. Study context: The United States, Italy and Spain supplied acute and convalescent COVID-19 samples. PBMCs, B-cell-depleted T cells, or T cells were the source of the cDNA or gDNA that made up the material.

The data were produced by immunoSEQ multiplex PCR, yet TCRdb's version contains in-frame clones alone and is incomplete. Here the sample spans 180,000 or so clones, around 88% being singletons. CDR1 and CDR2 from the germline V gene are LGHNA and YNFKEQ. The CDR3 runs to 14 residues. V was cut by 1 base and J by 7 bases, with 11 bases left in between. The sequenced material came from peripheral blood. This TCR was sampled from a woman aged 25 to 39 with acute or convalescent COVID-19. This rearrangement joins TRBV4-2 to TRBJ2-1, with D uncertain. CDR3 in amino acids: CASSQVERWNEQFF. In DNA form, the CDR3 reads TGTGCCAGCAGCCAAGTGGAGAGATGGAATGAGCAGTTCTTC.